Reported below is one TCR beta chain. The data are from a study of blood T cell repertoires in COVID-19. Study information: Whether acute or convalescent, the COVID-19 samples came from the United States, Italy and Spain. Sample material is recorded as cDNA or gDNA derived from T cells, B-cell-depleted T cells, or PBMCs.

In the original analysis: Using reference gene primer amplification, nucleated cell counts were estimated. The data were produced by immunoSEQ multiplex PCR, yet TCRdb's version contains in-frame clones alone and is incomplete. V, J and clone size derive from that table, while D and trimming were established from the DNA sequence. There are under 60,000 clones in the sample; about 90% occur only once, and around 10% lies in the top ten. The sequence was obtained from a human donor with acute or convalescent COVID-19. The donor label of this sample is uncertain. The sequencing input was peripheral blood.

The CDR3 is CASSLAGLADTQYF. The DNA for the CDR3 is TGTGCCAGCAGCTTAGCGGGACTAGCAGATACGCAGTATTTT. The rearrangement uses TRBV7-2 and TRBJ2-3; TRBD2 matches 8 bases. The V gene end was trimmed by 0 bases and the J gene end by 4 bases; junction bases not matched to a gene: 0. Germline-derived CDR1 and CDR2 are SGHTA and FQGNSA. The CDR3 extends over 14 amino acids.